A selection of T cell receptor beta chains follows, all from one sample in a study of shared clonotypes between healthy human individuals. Sequenced by immunoSEQ multiplex PCR; TCRdb stores in-frame clones only, minus some. The table has about 700,000 clones, around 67% seen once. Sample: memory CD4+ T cells sorted from blood. The receptors were gathered from a woman under 40 in good health. Each CDR3 is given with its conserved first and last residue. The D gene is left open where the match is weak.

v_call: TRBV4-2; d_call: NA; cdr3_aa: CASSVSGSSYEQYF
v_call: TRBV7-6; d_call: TRBD1; cdr3_aa: CASATGFDTGELFF
v_call: TRBV4-1; d_call: TRBD1; cdr3_aa: CASSVTRDRDSGANVLTF
v_call: TRBV2; d_call: TRBD1; cdr3_aa: CASIAGQGAWNEQFF
v_call: TRBV5-1; d_call: TRBD1; cdr3_aa: CASSRLDRLDEQYF
v_call: TRBV18; d_call: NA; cdr3_aa: CASSPYNEQFF
v_call: TRBV6-5; d_call: NA; cdr3_aa: CASSAGKAGHDEQYF
v_call: TRBV9; d_call: NA; cdr3_aa: CASSVDQSGELFF
v_call: TRBV9; d_call: NA; cdr3_aa: CASSLATHSGANVLTF
v_call: TRBV7-7; d_call: TRBD2; cdr3_aa: CASSLGSLAGADEQFF
v_call: TRBV2; d_call: NA; cdr3_aa: CASRGEGITEAFF
v_call: TRBV6-6; d_call: TRBD2; cdr3_aa: CASSYSAGGTYEQYF
v_call: TRBV4-1; d_call: TRBD2; cdr3_aa: CASSQDLGGRQTQYF
v_call: TRBV27; d_call: NA; cdr3_aa: CASSITRDYEQYF
v_call: TRBV4-1; d_call: NA; cdr3_aa: CASSPLGSTADAGELFF
v_call: TRBV6-1; d_call: TRBD1; cdr3_aa: CASGPDRGYEQYF
v_call: TRBV2; d_call: NA; cdr3_aa: CASSAEGGITDTQYF
v_call: TRBV9; d_call: TRBD2; cdr3_aa: CASSSRLASRTDTQYF
v_call: TRBV19; d_call: TRBD2; cdr3_aa: CASSILGLAGSSYNEQFF
v_call: TRBV9; d_call: NA; cdr3_aa: CASSVLGASGVPGNTIYF
v_call: TRBV19; d_call: TRBD2; cdr3_aa: CASSTSGRLTGELFF
v_call: TRBV27; d_call: NA; cdr3_aa: CASSLVGDTYEQYF
v_call: TRBV18; d_call: NA; cdr3_aa: CASSPPRPHTEAFF
v_call: TRBV5-4; d_call: NA; cdr3_aa: CASSQAADETQYF
v_call: TRBV7-3; d_call: NA; cdr3_aa: CASTQGSNTGELFF